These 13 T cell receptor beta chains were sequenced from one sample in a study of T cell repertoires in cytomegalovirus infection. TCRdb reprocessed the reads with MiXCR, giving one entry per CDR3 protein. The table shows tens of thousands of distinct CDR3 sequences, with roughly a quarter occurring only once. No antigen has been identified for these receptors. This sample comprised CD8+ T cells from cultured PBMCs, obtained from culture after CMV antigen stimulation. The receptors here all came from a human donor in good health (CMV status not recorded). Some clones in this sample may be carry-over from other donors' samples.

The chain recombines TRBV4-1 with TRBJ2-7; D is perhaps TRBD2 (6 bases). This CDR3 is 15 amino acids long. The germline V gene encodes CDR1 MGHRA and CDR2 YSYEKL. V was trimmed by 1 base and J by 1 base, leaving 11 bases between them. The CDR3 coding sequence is TGCGCCAGCAGCCAAGCAGACAGCGGGTCCTACGAGCAGTACTTC. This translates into CASSQADSGSYEQYF.

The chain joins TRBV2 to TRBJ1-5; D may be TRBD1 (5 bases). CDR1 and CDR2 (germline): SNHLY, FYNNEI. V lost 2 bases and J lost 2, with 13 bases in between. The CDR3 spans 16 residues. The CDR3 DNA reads TGTGCCAGCAGTGAAAACATGGGGCTGGGCAATCAGCCCCAGCATTTT. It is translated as CASSENMGLGNQPQHF.

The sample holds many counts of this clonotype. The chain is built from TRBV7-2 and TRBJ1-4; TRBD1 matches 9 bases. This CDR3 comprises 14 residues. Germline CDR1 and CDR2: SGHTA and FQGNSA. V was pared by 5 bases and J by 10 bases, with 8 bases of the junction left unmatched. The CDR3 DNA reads TGTGCCAGCAGCCCCGGGACAGGGTTGGTAAAACTGTTTTTT. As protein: CASSPGTGLVKLFF.

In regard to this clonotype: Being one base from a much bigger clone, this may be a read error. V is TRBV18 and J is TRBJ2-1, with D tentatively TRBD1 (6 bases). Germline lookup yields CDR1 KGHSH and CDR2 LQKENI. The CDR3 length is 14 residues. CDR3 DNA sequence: TGTACCAGCTCACCAGAGAACAGGGAGAATGAGCAGTTCTTC. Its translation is CTSSPENRENEQFF.

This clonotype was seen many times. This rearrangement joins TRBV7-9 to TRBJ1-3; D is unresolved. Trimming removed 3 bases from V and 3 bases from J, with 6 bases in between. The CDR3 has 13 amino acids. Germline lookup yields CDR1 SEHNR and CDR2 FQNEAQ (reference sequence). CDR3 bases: TGTGCCAGCAGCTTGGGATTTGGAAACACCATATATTTT. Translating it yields CASSLGFGNTIYF.

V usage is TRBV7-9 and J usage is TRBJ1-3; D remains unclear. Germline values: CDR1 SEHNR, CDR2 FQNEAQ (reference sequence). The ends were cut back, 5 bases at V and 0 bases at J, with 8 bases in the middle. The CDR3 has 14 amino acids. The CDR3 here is CASSPWDSGNTIYF. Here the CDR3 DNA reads TGTGCCAGCAGCCCCTGGGACTCTGGAAACACCATATATTTT.

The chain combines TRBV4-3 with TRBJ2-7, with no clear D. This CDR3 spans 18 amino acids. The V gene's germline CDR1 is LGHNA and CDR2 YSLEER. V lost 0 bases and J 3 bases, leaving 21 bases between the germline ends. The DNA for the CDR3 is TGCGCCAGCAGCCAAGATGACATAAGGTTAAACCTCTTCTACGAGCAGTACTTC. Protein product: CASSQDDIRLNLFYEQYF.

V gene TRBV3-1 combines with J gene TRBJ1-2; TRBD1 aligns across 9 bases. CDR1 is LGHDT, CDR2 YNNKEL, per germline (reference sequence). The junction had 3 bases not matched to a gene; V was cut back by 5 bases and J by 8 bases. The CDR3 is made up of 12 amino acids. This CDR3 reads CASSWTGEGYTF. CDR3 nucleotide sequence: TGTGCCAGCAGCTGGACAGGGGAAGGCTACACCTTC.

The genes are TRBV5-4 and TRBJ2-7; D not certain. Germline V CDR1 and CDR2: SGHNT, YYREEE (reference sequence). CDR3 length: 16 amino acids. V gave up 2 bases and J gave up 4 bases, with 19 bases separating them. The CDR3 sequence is CASSLGLPNYAYEQYF. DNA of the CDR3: TGTGCCAGCAGCTTAGGATTGCCAAATTACGCGTACGAGCAGTACTTC.

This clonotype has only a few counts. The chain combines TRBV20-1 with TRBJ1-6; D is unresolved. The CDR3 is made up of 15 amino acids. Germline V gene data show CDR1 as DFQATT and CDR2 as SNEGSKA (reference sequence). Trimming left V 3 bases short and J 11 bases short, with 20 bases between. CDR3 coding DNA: TGCAGTGCTAGGCCTAGAACTTATGGGATAACACCCCTCCACTTT. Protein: CSARPRTYGITPLHF.

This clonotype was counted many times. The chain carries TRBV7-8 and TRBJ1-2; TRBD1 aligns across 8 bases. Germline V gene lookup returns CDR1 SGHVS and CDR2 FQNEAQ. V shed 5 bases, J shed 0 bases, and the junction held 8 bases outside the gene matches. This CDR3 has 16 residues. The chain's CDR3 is CASSPGGTGANYGYTF. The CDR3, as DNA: TGTGCCAGCAGCCCGGGAGGGACAGGAGCTAACTATGGCTACACCTTC.

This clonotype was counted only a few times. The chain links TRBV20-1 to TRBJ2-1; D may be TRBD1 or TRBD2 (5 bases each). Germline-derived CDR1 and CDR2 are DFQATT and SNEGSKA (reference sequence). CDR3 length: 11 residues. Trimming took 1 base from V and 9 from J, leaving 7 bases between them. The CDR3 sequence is CSARVGGEQFF. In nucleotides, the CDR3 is TGCAGTGCTAGAGTTGGGGGTGAGCAGTTCTTC.

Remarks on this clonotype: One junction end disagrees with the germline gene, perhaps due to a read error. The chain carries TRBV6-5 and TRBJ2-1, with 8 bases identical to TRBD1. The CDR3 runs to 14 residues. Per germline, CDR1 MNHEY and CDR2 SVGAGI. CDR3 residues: CDSSSFPGGYEQFF. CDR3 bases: TGTGACAGCAGTTCCTTCCCAGGGGGCTATGAGCAGTTCTTC.